This TCR beta chain was sequenced during a study of blood T cell repertoires in COVID-19. Study-wide context: There were acute and convalescent COVID-19 samples, and they came from the United States, Italy and Spain. T cells, B-cell-depleted T cells, or PBMCs supplied cDNA or gDNA.

In the authors' methods: Reference gene primer amplification yielded estimated nucleated cell counts. Measured with immunoSEQ multiplex PCR; TCRdb has only the in-frame clones, and not every one. Clone size and V and J calls were adopted from that table, with D and trimming inferred from the DNA. The sample contains tens of thousands of clones, around four fifths of which appear only once. The clonotype comes from a man between 45 and 60 years old with active COVID-19. The sample comprised peripheral blood.

The chain's CDR3 is CASSIAGQIYEQYF. The DNA for the CDR3 is TGTGCCAGTAGTATAGCAGGACAGATTTACGAGCAGTACTTC. This chain links TRBV19 with TRBJ2-7; tentative D call: TRBD1 (6 bases). Germline loops: CDR1 LNHDA, CDR2 SQIVND (reference sequence). This CDR3 region has 14 residues. Trimming stripped 1 base from V and 4 bases from J, with 11 bases between. Supplemented by reference TRBV19 and TRBJ2-7, the full variable domain reads DGGITQSPKYLFRKEGQNVTLSCEQNLNHDAMYWYRQDPGQGLRLIYYSQIVNDFQKGDIAEGYSVSREKKESFPLTVTSAQKNPTAFYLCASSIAGQIYEQYFGPGTRLTVT.